The 5 T cell receptor beta chains presented below share a single source sample, sequenced in a study of graft-versus-host responses after intestinal transplantation. Libraries were prepared by immunoSEQ multiplex PCR; TCRdb keeps only in-frame clonotypes and omits some of them. The sample includes under 80,000 clones, 92% of them seen just once. The sample was PBMCs, taken 98 days after intestinal transplantation. The receptors come from a human patient who received an intestinal transplant, so some T cells may come from the graft donor.

The chain has TRBV28 and TRBJ1-5; 7 bases line up with TRBD1. V was clipped by 3 bases and J by 1 base; unmatched bases: 9. CDR1 is MDHEN, CDR2 SYDVKM, per germline. The CDR3 consists of 17 residues. CDR3 loop: CASSLVVTGYSNQPQHF. CDR3 sequence (DNA): TGTGCCAGCAGTTTGGTCGTGACAGGGTACAGCAATCAGCCCCAGCATTTT.

V and J are TRBV9 and TRBJ2-5; 7 bases match TRBD1. Germline lookup yields CDR1 SGDLS and CDR2 YYNGEE. The CDR3 extends over 12 amino acids. Losses at the gene ends were 3 bases for V and 4 bases for J; bases not matched to a gene: 0. The CDR3: CASSGQGETQYF. The CDR3 DNA follows: TGTGCCAGCAGCGGACAGGGAGAGACCCAGTACTTC.

V and J are TRBV5-1 and TRBJ1-2; D not certain. The CDR3 loop spans 14 amino acids. CDR1 and CDR2 (germline): SGHRS, YFSETQ. Trimming removed 0 bases from V and 7 bases from J, with 13 bases in between. The CDR3 sequence is CASSLVADLSGYTF. The CDR3 DNA reads TGCGCCAGCAGCTTGGTTGCCGATCTCTCTGGCTACACCTTC.

The rearrangement uses TRBV5-4 and TRBJ2-3; D call uncertain. CDR3 length: 14 amino acids. In germline, CDR1 is SGHNT, CDR2 YYREEE (reference sequence). V dropped 0 bases and J dropped 1 base, with 6 bases sitting between them. The CDR3 loop is CASSLESRTDTQYF. The CDR3 DNA follows: TGTGCCAGCAGCTTGGAATCCCGCACAGATACGCAGTATTTT.

This chain connects TRBV6-1 to TRBJ2-3, with 8 bases identical to TRBD1. The CDR3 length is 17 residues. The ends lost 0 bases at V and 2 bases at J; junction bases unmatched: 7. Germline assignment: CDR1 MNHNS and CDR2 SASEGT. CDR3 protein: CASSEAGTGRFTDTQYF. CDR3 nucleotides: TGTGCCAGCAGTGAAGCAGGGACAGGCCGATTCACAGATACGCAGTATTTT.